The 10 T cell receptor beta chains reported below all come from one sample, sequenced in a study of siplizumab effects on memory and regulatory T cells (dated by TCRdb to the late 2010s). Library generation was performed with the immunoSEQ multiplex PCR assay. This immuneACCESS table, as held by TCRdb, lists in-frame sequences with V and J called but not all clones. Of the missing ones, under half trace to an unresolved V gene in checked studies; the others have no known cause. The sample includes tens of thousands of clones, with roughly 93% observed a single time. Clones ranked in the top ten supply roughly 38% of the sample. Sequenced: CD8+ T cells sorted from blood. The receptor source for this set is a human donor in good health.

The chain carries TRBV29-1 and TRBJ2-7; 9 nucleotides match TRBD2. CDR1 and CDR2 (germline): SQVTM, ANQGSEA. The V segment lost 4 bases and the J segment 2 bases; nucleotides outside the gene matches: 0. The CDR3 is 12 residues long. The CDR3 nucleotides read TGCAGCGTTGCTAGCGGGACCTACGAGCAGTACTTC. It translates to CSVASGTYEQYF.

The chain joins TRBV14 to TRBJ2-3; D perhaps matches TRBD1 (6 bases). The V gene's germline CDR1 is SGHDN and CDR2 FVKESK. V gave up 8 bases and J gave up 2 bases, with 11 bases separating them. The CDR3 is 13 residues long. The CDR3 bases are TGTGCCAGCGGCCGGGACATCACAGATACGCAGTATTTT. Its protein product is CASGRDITDTQYF.

This sequence joins TRBV6-4 and TRBJ2-1; D gene ambiguous. Trimming stripped 0 bases from V and 10 bases from J, with 10 bases between. Germline V lookup: CDR1 MRHNA, CDR2 SNTAGT. The CDR3 extends over 13 amino acids. The CDR3 nucleotides read TGTGCCAGCAGTGACTCAACGGAAAGCGAGCAGTTCTTC. Translated: CASSDSTESEQFF.

A single count supports this clone. The V gene is TRBV4-1, the J gene TRBJ2-5, with 8 bases matching TRBD1. The trim removed 1 base at V and 0 bases at J, leaving 10 bases unmatched. Germline V CDR1 and CDR2: MGHRA, YSYEKL. The CDR3 is made up of 18 amino acids. CDR3 sequence: CASSQGVAGGRYQETQYF. CDR3 bases: TGCGCCAGCAGCCAAGGGGTCGCAGGGGGCCGGTACCAAGAGACCCAGTACTTC.

This clone was recorded once. This chain joins TRBV27 and TRBJ2-2; no clear D. The V end lost 3 bases, the J end lost 7 bases, and 12 bases lay between the germline ends. Germline V gives CDR1 MNHEY, CDR2 SMNVEV (reference sequence). This CDR3 spans 14 amino acids. The CDR3 DNA reads as TGTGCCAGCAGTTTGATTTTGGGGTTCGGGGAGCTGTTTTTT. It codes for CASSLILGFGELFF.

CDR3 sequence: CASSRRTSRNTGELFF. The CDR3 DNA sequence: TGTGCCAGCAGCCGGCGGACTAGCAGGAACACCGGGGAGCTGTTTTTT. The chain uses TRBV7-9 and TRBJ2-2; 8 bases are a match to TRBD2. CDR3 size: 16 residues. Trimming cost V 5 bases and J 1 base; bases outside gene matches: 6. Germline V gene sequence: CDR1 SEHNR, CDR2 FQNEAQ (reference sequence). Looking up the rest from reference TRBV7-9 and TRBJ2-2 gives the full variable domain: DTGVSQNPRHKITKRGQNVTFRCDPISEHNRLYWYRQTLGQGPEFLTYFQNEAQLEKSRLLSDRFSAERPKGSFSTLEIQRTEQGDSAMYLCASSRRTSRNTGELFFGEGSRLTVL.

V gene TRBV20-1 combines with J gene TRBJ2-7; TRBD2 aligns across 12 bases. This CDR3 is 11 amino acids long. CDR1 is DFQATT, CDR2 SNEGSKA, per germline (reference sequence). The CDR3 here is CSGLAGYEQYF. CDR3 coding DNA: TGCAGCGGACTAGCGGGATATGAGCAGTACTTC.

The J gene is TRBJ1-5, the V gene TRBV15, with D maybe TRBD1 (5 bases). Germline V lookup: CDR1 LNHNV, CDR2 YYDKDF (reference sequence). The germline V and J ends were trimmed by 1 base and 1 base, with 8 bases remaining between them. The CDR3 has 15 amino acids. As DNA, the CDR3 is TGTGCCACCAGCAGAGGAAGGGGAAGCAATCAGCCCCAGCATTTT. Amino acid sequence: CATSRGRGSNQPQHF.

The gene calls are TRBV28 and TRBJ2-3; 7 bases map to TRBD1. In germline, CDR1 is MDHEN, CDR2 SYDVKM. J lost 1 base, V lost 7 bases, and 14 bases had no gene match. The CDR3 has 17 residues. The CDR3 bases are TGTGCCAGCACTCCGGAAGGACAGGACGAAGGCACAGATACGCAGTATTTT. This translates into CASTPEGQDEGTDTQYF.

The gene calls are TRBV11-2 and TRBJ1-2; TRBD1 matches 8 bases. This CDR3 comprises 14 residues. Germline CDR1 reads SGHAT; CDR2 reads FQNNGV. The V and J ends lost 1 base and 4 bases, in that order; junction bases with no gene match: 2. Here the CDR3 DNA reads TGTGCCAGCAGCTTAGCAGGGGGCGGCTATGGCTACACCTTC. This translates into CASSLAGGGYGYTF.